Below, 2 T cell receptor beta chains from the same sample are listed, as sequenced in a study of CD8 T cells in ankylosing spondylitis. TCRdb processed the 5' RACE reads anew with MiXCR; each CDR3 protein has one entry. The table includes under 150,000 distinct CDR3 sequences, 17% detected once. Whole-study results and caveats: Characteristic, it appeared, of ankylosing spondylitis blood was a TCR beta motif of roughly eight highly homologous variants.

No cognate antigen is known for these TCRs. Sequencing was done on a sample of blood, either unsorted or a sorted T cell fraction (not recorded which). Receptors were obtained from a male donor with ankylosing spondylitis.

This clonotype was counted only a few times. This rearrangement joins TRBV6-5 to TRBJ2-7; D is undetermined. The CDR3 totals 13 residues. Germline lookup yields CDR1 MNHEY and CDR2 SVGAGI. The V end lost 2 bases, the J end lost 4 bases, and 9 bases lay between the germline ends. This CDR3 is CASSYSWGYEQYF. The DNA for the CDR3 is TGTGCCAGCAGTTACAGTTGGGGATACGAGCAGTACTTC.

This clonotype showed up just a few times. CDR3 in DNA: TGTGCCAGCAGTTCTTGGACAGCTGAAAAACTGTTTTTT. As protein: CASSSWTAEKLFF. The gene calls are TRBV27 and TRBJ1-4; weak D call: TRBD1 (6 bases). V was shortened by 4 bases and J by 7 bases, with 10 bases between the two germline ends. CDR1 and CDR2 from the germline V gene are MNHEY and SMNVEV (reference sequence). The CDR3 is 13 residues long.